Shown below are 5 T cell receptor beta chains from a single sample sequenced in a study of shared clonotypes between healthy human individuals. CD45RO-negative, CCR7-selected cells formed the naive CD8 fraction, which excluded terminally differentiated effector memory CD45RA+ cells. Libraries were prepared by immunoSEQ multiplex PCR; TCRdb keeps only in-frame clonotypes and omits some of them. The sample holds around 2.1 million clones; roughly 91% are singletons and the top ten take around 1.7%. The sample comprised naive CD8+ T cells from PBMCs. These receptors were obtained from a man younger than 30 in good health. Some clones in this sample may be carry-over from other donors' samples.

J is TRBJ2-5 and V is TRBV27; a weak D match, TRBD1 (6 bases). Trimming cost V 1 base and J 2 bases, with 11 bases left between them. CDR1 is MNHEY and CDR2 is SMNVEV in the germline V gene (reference sequence). The CDR3 runs to 15 residues. CDR3 in amino acids: CASSLWAGTQETQYF. DNA of the CDR3: TGTGCCAGCAGTTTATGGGCCGGGACACAAGAGACCCAGTACTTC.

Worth noting for this clone: Other DNA sequences within the sample encode an identical CDR3. The CDR3 coding sequence is TGCAGCGTTGTGGCCGGGGAGCTGTTTTTT. Its translation is CSVVAGELFF. The gene calls are TRBV29-1 and TRBJ2-2; D call uncertain. This CDR3 is 10 amino acids long. CDR1 is SQVTM, CDR2 ANQGSEA, per germline. V dropped 4 bases and J dropped 6 bases, with 3 bases sitting between them.

The chain joins TRBV2 to TRBJ2-1; TRBD2 aligns across 13 bases. The ends lost 5 bases at V and 0 bases at J; junction bases unmatched: 13. The length of the CDR3 is 20 residues. The germline gives CDR1 SNHLY, CDR2 FYNNEI. CDR3 nucleotide sequence: TGTGCCAGCAGTACACAGGGAGGGACTAGCGGGAAAAGCTCCTACAATGAGCAGTTCTTC. Amino acids: CASSTQGGTSGKSSYNEQFF.

The chain has TRBV7-9 and TRBJ1-2, with 8 bases aligning to TRBD1. The CDR3 is 16 amino acids. The ends lost 5 bases at V and 3 bases at J; junction bases unmatched: 11. Germline V gives CDR1 SEHNR, CDR2 FQNEAQ (reference sequence). This chain's CDR3 is CASSTNAPDRDYGYTF. The CDR3 DNA is TGTGCCAGCAGCACTAATGCCCCGGACAGGGACTATGGCTACACCTTC.

A remark on this clone: Other nucleotide sequences in the sample specify the same CDR3. The genes are TRBV5-1 and TRBJ2-1; TRBD1 agrees at 8 bases. Unmatched junction bases numbered 2, after V lost 0 bases and J lost 3 bases. The CDR3 is made up of 15 amino acids. The germline V gene encodes CDR1 SGHRS and CDR2 YFSETQ. CDR3 sequence reads: CASSLGQGLYNEQFF. DNA of the CDR3: TGCGCCAGCAGCTTGGGACAGGGGCTCTACAATGAGCAGTTCTTC.